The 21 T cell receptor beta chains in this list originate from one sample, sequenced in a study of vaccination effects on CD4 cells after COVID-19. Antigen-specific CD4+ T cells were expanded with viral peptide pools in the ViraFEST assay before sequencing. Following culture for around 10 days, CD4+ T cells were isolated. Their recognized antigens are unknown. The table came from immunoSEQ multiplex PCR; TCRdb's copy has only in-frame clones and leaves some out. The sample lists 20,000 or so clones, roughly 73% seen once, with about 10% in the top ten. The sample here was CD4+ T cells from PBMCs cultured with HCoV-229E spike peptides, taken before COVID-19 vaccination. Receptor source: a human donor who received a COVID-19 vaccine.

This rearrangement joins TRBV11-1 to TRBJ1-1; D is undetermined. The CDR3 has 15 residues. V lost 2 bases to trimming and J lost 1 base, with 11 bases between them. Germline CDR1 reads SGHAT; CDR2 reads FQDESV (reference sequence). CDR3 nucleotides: TGTGCCAGCAGCTTACGTTTAGGTCAGAACACTGAAGCTTTCTTT. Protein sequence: CASSLRLGQNTEAFF.

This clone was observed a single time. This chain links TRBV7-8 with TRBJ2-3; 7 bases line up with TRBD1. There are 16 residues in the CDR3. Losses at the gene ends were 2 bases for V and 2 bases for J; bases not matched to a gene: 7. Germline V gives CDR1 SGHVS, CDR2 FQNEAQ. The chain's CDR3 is CASSLMAQGNTDTQYF. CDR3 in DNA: TGTGCCAGCAGCTTAATGGCACAGGGGAACACAGATACGCAGTATTTT.

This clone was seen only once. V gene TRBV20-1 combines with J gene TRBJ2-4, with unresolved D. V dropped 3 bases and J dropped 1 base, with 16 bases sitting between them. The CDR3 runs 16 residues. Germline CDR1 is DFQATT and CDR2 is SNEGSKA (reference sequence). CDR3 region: CSASRKGASAKNIQYF. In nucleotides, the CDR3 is TGCAGTGCTAGTAGGAAGGGTGCTTCGGCCAAAAACATTCAGTACTTC.

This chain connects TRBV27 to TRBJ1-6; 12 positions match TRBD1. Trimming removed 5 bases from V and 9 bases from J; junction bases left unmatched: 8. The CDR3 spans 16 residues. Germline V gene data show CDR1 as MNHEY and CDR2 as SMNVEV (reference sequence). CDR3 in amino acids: CASSPGTGGAGSPLHF. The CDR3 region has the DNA TGTGCCAGCAGTCCCGGGACAGGGGGCGCGGGTTCACCCCTCCACTTT.

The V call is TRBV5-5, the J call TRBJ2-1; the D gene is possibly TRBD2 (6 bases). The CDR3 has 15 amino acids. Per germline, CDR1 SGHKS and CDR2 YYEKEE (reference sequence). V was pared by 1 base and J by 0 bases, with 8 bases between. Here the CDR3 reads CASSLTGSSYNEQFF. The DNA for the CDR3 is TGTGCCAGCAGCTTGACCGGGAGCTCCTACAATGAGCAGTTCTTC.

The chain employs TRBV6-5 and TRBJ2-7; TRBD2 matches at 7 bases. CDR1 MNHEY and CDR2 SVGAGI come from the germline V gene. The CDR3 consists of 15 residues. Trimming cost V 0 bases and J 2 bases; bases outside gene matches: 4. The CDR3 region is CASSYSTGLTYEQYF. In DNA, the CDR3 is TGTGCCAGCAGTTACTCGACGGGACTAACCTACGAGCAGTACTTC.

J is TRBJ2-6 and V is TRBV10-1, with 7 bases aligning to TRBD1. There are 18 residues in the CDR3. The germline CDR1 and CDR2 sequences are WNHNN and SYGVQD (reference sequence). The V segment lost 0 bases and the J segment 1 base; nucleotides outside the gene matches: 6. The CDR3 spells CASSESGTVVSGANVLTF. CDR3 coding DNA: TGCGCCAGCAGTGAGTCGGGGACAGTAGTATCTGGGGCCAACGTCCTGACTTTC.

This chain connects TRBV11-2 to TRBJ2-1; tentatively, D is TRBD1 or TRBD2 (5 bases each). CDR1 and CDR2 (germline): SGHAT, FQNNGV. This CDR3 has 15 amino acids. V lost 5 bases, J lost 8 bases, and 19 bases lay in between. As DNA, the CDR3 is TGTGCCAGCAGCCCAACGACGGGACGAGTAGATGAGCAGTTCTTC. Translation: CASSPTTGRVDEQFF.

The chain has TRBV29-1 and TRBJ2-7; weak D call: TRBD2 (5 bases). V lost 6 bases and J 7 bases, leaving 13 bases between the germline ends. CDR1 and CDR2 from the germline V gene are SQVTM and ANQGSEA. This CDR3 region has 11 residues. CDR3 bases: TGCAGCGTGAGGAAGGGAGTTGAGCAGTACTTC. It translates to CSVRKGVEQYF.

CDR3 DNA sequence: TGTGCCAGCAGCTTTCAGGGATATCAAGGGTCCCTCCACTTT. It translates to CASSFQGYQGSLHF. The J gene is TRBJ1-6, the V gene TRBV7-2; possibly TRBD1 for D (5 bases). Trimming removed 3 bases at V and 14 bases at J, with 17 bases between. The CDR3 runs 14 residues. Germline V gene sequence: CDR1 SGHTA, CDR2 FQGNSA.

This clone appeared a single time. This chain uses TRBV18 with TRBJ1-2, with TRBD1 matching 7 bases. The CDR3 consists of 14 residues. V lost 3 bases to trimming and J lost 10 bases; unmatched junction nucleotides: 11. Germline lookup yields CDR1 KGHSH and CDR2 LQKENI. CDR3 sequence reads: CASSPSTTGAFYTF. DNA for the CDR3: TGTGCCAGCTCACCCTCAACCACAGGGGCCTTCTACACCTTC.

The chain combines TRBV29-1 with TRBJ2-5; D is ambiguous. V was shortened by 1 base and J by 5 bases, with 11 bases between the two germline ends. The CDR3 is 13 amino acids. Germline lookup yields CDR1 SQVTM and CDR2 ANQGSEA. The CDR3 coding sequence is TGCAGCGTTGAAGGTCGATTTTCTGAGACCCAGTACTTC. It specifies CSVEGRFSETQYF.

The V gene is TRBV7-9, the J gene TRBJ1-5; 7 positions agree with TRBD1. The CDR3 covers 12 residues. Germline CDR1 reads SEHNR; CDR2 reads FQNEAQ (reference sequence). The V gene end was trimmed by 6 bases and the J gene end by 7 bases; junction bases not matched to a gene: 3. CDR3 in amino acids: CASSRQGQPQHF. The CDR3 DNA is TGTGCCAGCAGTAGACAGGGACAGCCCCAGCATTTT.

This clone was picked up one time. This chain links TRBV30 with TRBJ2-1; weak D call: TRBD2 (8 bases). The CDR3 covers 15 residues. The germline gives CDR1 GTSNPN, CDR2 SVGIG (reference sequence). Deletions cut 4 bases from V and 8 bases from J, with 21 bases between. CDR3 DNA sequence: TGTGCCTGGATGGGACGGGGGGGCCAGGGGGATGAGCAGTTCTTC. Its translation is CAWMGRGGQGDEQFF.

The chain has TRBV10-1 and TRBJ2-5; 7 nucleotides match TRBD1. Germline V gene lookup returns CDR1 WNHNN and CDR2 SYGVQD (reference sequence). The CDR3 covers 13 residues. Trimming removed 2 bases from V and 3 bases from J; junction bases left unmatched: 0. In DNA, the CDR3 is TGCGCCAGCAGTGAGCAGGGGGAAGAGACCCAGTACTTC. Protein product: CASSEQGEETQYF.

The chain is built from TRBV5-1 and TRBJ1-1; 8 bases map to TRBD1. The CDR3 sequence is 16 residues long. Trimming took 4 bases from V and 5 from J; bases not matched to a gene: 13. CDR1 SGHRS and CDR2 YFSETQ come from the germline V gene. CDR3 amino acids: CASSARETGAMTEAFF. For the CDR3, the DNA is TGCGCCAGCAGCGCCCGAGAGACAGGGGCTATGACTGAAGCTTTCTTT.

The CDR3 loop is CASSPLGKGSTDTQYF. Written as DNA, the CDR3 is TGTGCCAGCAGCCCTCTCGGGAAGGGGAGCACAGATACGCAGTATTTT. This chain connects TRBV14 to TRBJ2-3, with D perhaps matching TRBD1 or TRBD2 (5 bases each). CDR1 is SGHDN and CDR2 is FVKESK in the germline V gene. This CDR3 is 16 amino acids long. Trimming removed 4 bases from V and 0 bases from J, with 14 bases in between.

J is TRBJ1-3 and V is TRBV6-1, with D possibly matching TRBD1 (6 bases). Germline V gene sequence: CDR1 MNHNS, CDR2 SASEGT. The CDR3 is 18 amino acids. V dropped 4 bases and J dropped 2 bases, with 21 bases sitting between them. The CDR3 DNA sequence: TGTGCCAGCAGTGCATCCTCTCTAATTCAGGGGACTGGAAACACCATATATTTT. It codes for CASSASSLIQGTGNTIYF.

CDR3 region: CASSKGTGGKANYGYTF. CDR3 coding DNA: TGCGCCAGCAGCAAGGGAACAGGAGGAAAAGCTAACTATGGCTACACCTTC. This chain uses TRBV5-1 with TRBJ1-2; D possibly corresponds to TRBD1 (5 bases). Germline loops: CDR1 SGHRS, CDR2 YFSETQ. Trimming left V 4 bases short and J 0 bases short, with 19 bases between. CDR3 size: 17 residues.

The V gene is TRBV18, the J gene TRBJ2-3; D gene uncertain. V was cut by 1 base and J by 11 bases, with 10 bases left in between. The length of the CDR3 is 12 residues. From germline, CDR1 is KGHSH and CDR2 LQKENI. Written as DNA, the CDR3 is TGTGCCAGCTCACCACGGGAACTATTGCAGTATTTT. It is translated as CASSPRELLQYF.

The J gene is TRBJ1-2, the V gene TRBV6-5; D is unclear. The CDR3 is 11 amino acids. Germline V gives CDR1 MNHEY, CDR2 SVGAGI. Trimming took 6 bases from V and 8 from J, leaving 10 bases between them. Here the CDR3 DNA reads TGTGCCAGCAGCCATAACCGGGGCTACACCTTC. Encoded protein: CASSHNRGYTF.